The present TCR beta chain was sequenced within a study of control samples from healthy donors and cancer patients. The V gene's germline CDR1 is MNHEY and CDR2 SVGAGI. CDR3 length: 16 residues. V was pared by 2 bases and J by 4 bases, with 16 bases between. Assay used: immunoSEQ multiplex PCR; TCRdb lists only in-frame clones, some missing. Of roughly 450,000 clones detected, 75% to 95% appear once; the ten largest clones hold roughly 6.4%. Input material: PBMCs. The chain joins TRBV6-5 to TRBJ2-3; tentatively, D is TRBD1 (8 bases). This TCR was recovered from a middle-aged man with head and neck cancer. CDR3 coding DNA: TGTGCCAGCAGTTACCCGGACAGGGAGGGTTCAGATACGCAGTATTTT. Its translation is CASSYPDREGSDTQYF.